The rows below give T cell receptor beta chains drawn from one sample of a study of somatic mutations in cytotoxic T cells in rheumatoid arthritis. The assay was immunoSEQ multiplex PCR, and TCRdb's table has in-frame clones only and misses some. The repertoire holds 12,000 or so clones, with over 70% as singletons. The sample was CD8+ T cells sorted from blood. Receptor source: a man aged 65 to 85 in good health. The CDR3 runs from the conserved cysteine through the conserved F or W. A D gene is named only where the DNA matches it firmly. Clone size, where shown, is once, few, many, or a class for clones that have expanded.

>-|TRBV28|TRBJ1-1|-
TGTGCCAGCAGTTTAACCGGTGGACCCAACACTGAAGCTTTCTTT
CASSLTGGPNTEAFF
>-|TRBV5-6|TRBJ1-3|-
TGTGCCAGCAGCCCTACCGACAGGCTCGGAAACACCATATATTTT
CASSPTDRLGNTIYF
>-|TRBV9|TRBJ2-3|-
TGTGCCAGCAGCAGGGGCGGTAGCACAGATACGCAGTATTTT
CASSRGGSTDTQYF
>few|TRBV27|TRBJ2-7|-
TGTGCCAGCAGTGAAAACTCCTACGAGCAGTACTTC
CASSENSYEQYF
>-|TRBV5-8|TRBJ2-5|TRBD1
TGTGCCAGCGGCATGGGGTGGACAGGGAAGGAGACCCAGTACTTC
CASGMGWTGKETQYF
>-|TRBV4-3|TRBJ1-1|-
TGCGCCAGCAGCCAAGAGGGCAGGGTATGGGGCACTGAAGCTTTCTTT
CASSQEGRVWGTEAFF
>-|TRBV6-5|TRBJ2-1|-
TGTGCCAGCGGATTAGAGCAGAGCTCCTACAATGAGCAGTTCTTC
CASGLEQSSYNEQFF
>few|TRBV19|TRBJ2-1|TRBD2
TGTGCCAGTAGTGCCCCGGGACTAGCGGGAGGGAATGAGCAGTTCTTC
CASSAPGLAGGNEQFF
>-|TRBV11-2|TRBJ1-3|-
TGTGCCAGCAGCTTAGATTCCTTAAAGGGAAACACCATATATTTT
CASSLDSLKGNTIYF
>-|TRBV27|TRBJ1-2|TRBD1
TGTGCCAGCAGTAATCGAGACAGGGGCTTGAGGAGTGGCTACACCTTC
CASSNRDRGLRSGYTF
>-|TRBV30|TRBJ2-5|-
TGTGCCTGGAATGGCGGGAATCAGGAAGAGACCCAGTACTTC
CAWNGGNQEETQYF
>few|TRBV14|TRBJ2-7|-
TGTGCCAGCAGCCAAGGATCTTTCTATCCCTACGAGCAGTACTTC
CASSQGSFYPYEQYF
>-|TRBV12-5|TRBJ2-1|-
TGTGCTAGTGGTTTGGTAGTGAATGAGCAGTTCTTC
CASGLVVNEQFF
>-|TRBV4-3|TRBJ2-1|-
TGCGCCAGCAGCCAAGACTGGGGCGACTCGGGGAATGAGCAGTTCTTC
CASSQDWGDSGNEQFF
>-|TRBV7-2|TRBJ1-3|-
TGTGCCAGCAGCTTAATGAGGACCCATGGTGGGGACACCATATATTTT
CASSLMRTHGGDTIYF
>-|TRBV28|TRBJ2-1|TRBD2
TGTGCCAGCAGTCTTAGCGGGAGGGAGAGTGAGCAGTTCTTC
CASSLSGRESEQFF
>medium-sized|TRBV30|TRBJ1-1|-
TGTGCCTGGAGTGTGACAGTGAACACTGAAGCTTTCTTT
CAWSVTVNTEAFF
>few|TRBV2|TRBJ2-3|TRBD2
TGTGCCAGCAGTGAACTGCTAGCGGGGGCAGATACGCAGTATTTT
CASSELLAGADTQYF
>-|TRBV6-1|TRBJ1-1|-
TGTGCCAGCAGCCCAAACACTGAAGCTTTCTTT
CASSPNTEAFF
>-|TRBV5-1|TRBJ1-1|-
TGCGCCAGCAGCTTGGAGGATGGCGGAAACACTGAAGCTTTCTTT
CASSLEDGGNTEAFF
>-|TRBV9|TRBJ2-1|TRBD2
TGTGCCAGCAGCCGTCTGACTAGCGGAGTCGCCAATGAGCAGTTCTTC
CASSRLTSGVANEQFF
>-|TRBV15|TRBJ2-7|TRBD1
TGTGCCACCAGCATAACCACAGGGGACAACGAGCAGTACTTC
CATSITTGDNEQYF
>-|TRBV13|TRBJ2-2|-
TGTGCCAGCAGCTCGTCAGGGGAGGTGTTTACCGGGGAGCTGTTTTTT
CASSSSGEVFTGELFF
>-|TRBV7-9|TRBJ2-1|-
TGTGCCAGCACCGTCGTCGTGGGCGGGCTGGGTGAGCAGTTCTTC
CASTVVVGGLGEQFF
>-|TRBV6-4|TRBJ2-3|TRBD2
TGTGCCAGCAGTCCCTCGGAGGCGGGAGTAGATACGCAGTATTTT
CASSPSEAGVDTQYF
>few|TRBV7-9|TRBJ1-2|TRBD1
TGTGCCAGCAGCTCCCAGGGGGATGGCTACACCTTC
CASSSQGDGYTF
>-|TRBV6-5|TRBJ1-5|-
TGTGCCAGCAGCCATGATAGCAATCAGCCCCAGCATTTT
CASSHDSNQPQHF
>-|TRBV25-1|TRBJ1-1|-
TGTGCCAGCAGTGAATCGGGACGCCCGGGGGTTATGAACACTGAAGCTTTCTTT
CASSESGRPGVMNTEAFF
>-|TRBV4-3|TRBJ1-2|-
TGCGCCAGCAGCGCCGACCTCTATGGCTACACCTTC
CASSADLYGYTF
>-|TRBV19|TRBJ1-5|-
TGTGCCAGTAGTATTTTTTCAGCTCTGGGCCAGCCCCAGCATTTT
CASSIFSALGQPQHF
>few|TRBV6-5|TRBJ2-1|TRBD1
TGTGCCAGCGGGGACAGGATTTACAATGAGCAGTTCTTC
CASGDRIYNEQFF
>-|TRBV7-9|TRBJ2-7|-
TGTGCCAGCAGCTTACGTGGGTTCTACGAGCAGTACTTC
CASSLRGFYEQYF
>-|TRBV7-9|TRBJ2-3|-
TGTGCCAGCAGCTTACTAGAAACAGATACGCAGTATTTT
CASSLLETDTQYF
>few|TRBV6-4|TRBJ2-2|-
TGTGCCAGCAGTGCGAGGGCGGAACCCACCGGGGAGCTGTTTTTT
CASSARAEPTGELFF
>-|TRBV7-3|TRBJ1-1|TRBD1
TGTGCCAGCAGCTTCACAGGGGGCACTGAAGCTTTCTTT
CASSFTGGTEAFF
>once|TRBV7-9|TRBJ1-5|-
TGTGCCAGCAGCGATGGGGGTCAGCCCCAGCATTTT
CASSDGGQPQHF
>few|TRBV5-4|TRBJ2-3|TRBD1
TGTGCCAGCAGCCCTGGGGACAGACCCACAGATACGCAGTATTTT
CASSPGDRPTDTQYF
>-|TRBV9|TRBJ2-5|-
TGTGCCAGCAGCGTAGGCTCAGTCCAAGAGACCCAGTACTTC
CASSVGSVQETQYF
>-|TRBV27|TRBJ2-3|TRBD2
TGTGCCAGCAGTTTTAGCGGGAGGGCAGATACGCAGTATTTT
CASSFSGRADTQYF
>-|TRBV25-1|TRBJ1-3|-
TGTGCCAGCAGTGAATTTGGGGGTCTTGGAAACACCATATATTTT
CASSEFGGLGNTIYF
>medium-sized|TRBV27|TRBJ1-1|-
TGTGCCAGCAGTTCCACCGGTGGGTTCACTGAAGCTTTCTTT
CASSSTGGFTEAFF
>-|TRBV5-1|TRBJ2-5|TRBD2
TGCGCCAGCAGCTGGGTAGGACTAGCGGTTGAAGAGACCCAGTACTTC
CASSWVGLAVEETQYF
>-|TRBV7-6|TRBJ1-4|-
TGTGCCAGCAGCTTAGGCTACAGCCTCCCTTCTAATGAAAAACTGTTTTTT
CASSLGYSLPSNEKLFF
>-|TRBV7-8|TRBJ2-7|TRBD1
TGTGCCAGCAGCGATCGGGACAGGGTCTACGAGCAGTACTTC
CASSDRDRVYEQYF
>-|TRBV29-1|TRBJ2-5|TRBD1
TGCAGCGTAGGACAGGGGGGGACCCAGTACTTC
CSVGQGGTQYF
>-|TRBV4-1|TRBJ2-7|-
TGCGCCAGCAGCCATGCAGTCCCCTACGAGCAGTACTTC
CASSHAVPYEQYF
>-|TRBV6-1|TRBJ2-1|TRBD2
TGTGCCAGCAGTGAGCCTAGCGGGAGTAATGAGCAGTTCTTC
CASSEPSGSNEQFF